The 6 T cell receptor beta chains below were found in one sample sequenced in a study of blood T cells in healthy people across ages. A J-beta primer mix and a sample-barcoded 5' primer were used in a second PCR of about 7 to 11 cycles. From the 5' RACE reads, TCRdb called clonotypes with MiXCR, one entry per CDR3 protein. The data hold roughly 700,000 distinct CDR3 sequences, with 32% observed a single time. The sample comprised blood. These receptors originate from a woman of 80 years or more in good health.

At least ten counts were recorded for this clonotype. The rearrangement uses TRBV9 and TRBJ2-3; D ambiguous. V was cut by 0 bases and J by 6 bases, with 8 bases left in between. From germline, CDR1 is SGDLS and CDR2 YYNGEE. There are 13 residues in the CDR3. The CDR3 sequence: CASSVEGWDTQYF. The CDR3 nucleotides are TGTGCCAGCAGCGTAGAGGGTTGGGATACGCAGTATTTT.

The genes are TRBV24-1 and TRBJ2-5, with a weak D call TRBD2 (5 bases). Trimming cost V 3 bases and J 5 bases, with 9 bases left between them. CDR1 is KGHDR, CDR2 SFDVKD, per germline. This CDR3 is 13 amino acids long. The DNA of the CDR3 is TGTGCCACCAGTGATGGTAGCGCGGAGACCCAGTACTTC. Encoded protein: CATSDGSAETQYF.

This chain joins TRBV20-1 and TRBJ2-7; D ambiguous. Trimming pared 0 bases from V and 0 bases from J, leaving 6 bases between. This CDR3 is built from 13 residues. Germline-derived CDR1 and CDR2 are DFQATT and SNEGSKA (reference sequence). CDR3 loop: CSARDSSSYEQYF. The CDR3 bases are TGCAGTGCTAGAGACAGCTCCTCCTACGAGCAGTACTTC.

This clonotype showed up just a few times. The chain carries TRBV5-4 and TRBJ2-2; TRBD2 matches at 11 bases. The germline gives CDR1 SGHNT, CDR2 YYREEE (reference sequence). The CDR3 length is 15 residues. V trimming: 3 bases; J trimming: 3 bases; junction bases outside the gene matches: 1. For the CDR3, the DNA is TGTGCCAGCAGCTCTAGCGGGGGGCACACCGGGGAGCTGTTTTTT. Amino acid sequence: CASSSSGGHTGELFF.

This clonotype showed up many times. The V and J genes are TRBV6-6 and TRBJ2-2, with 7 bases matching TRBD2. V lost 4 bases to trimming and J lost 3 bases; unmatched junction nucleotides: 5. Germline assignment: CDR1 MNHNY and CDR2 SVGAGI (reference sequence). The CDR3 loop spans 15 amino acids. This CDR3 is CASSSSRGDTGELFF. The CDR3 DNA sequence: TGTGCCAGCAGTTCTTCCCGGGGGGACACCGGGGAGCTGTTTTTT.

A remark on this clonotype: A much more abundant neighbour one base away suggests this may be a read error. The chain carries TRBV20-1 and TRBJ1-2, with a possible D match to TRBD1 (5 bases). CDR1 and CDR2 (germline): DFQATT, SNEGSKA (reference sequence). The CDR3 spans 16 residues. DNA for the CDR3: TGCAGTGCTACAGGGCGGGTGTCCCTGGCTAACTATGGCGACACCTTC. Protein sequence: CSATGRVSLANYGDTF.